These 10 T cell receptor beta chains were all obtained from the same sample, sequenced in a study of cytomegalovirus exposure and HLA in healthy donors. Method: immunoSEQ multiplex PCR; TCRdb's copy keeps in-frame clones and lacks some. The sample consists of approximately 130,000 clones, about 83% of them appearing once. The sample taken for sequencing was PBMCs. The receptors derive from a woman aged 25 to 39 in good health and CMV-seronegative.

The chain has TRBV19 and TRBJ1-2; 7 bases are a match to TRBD1. The germline gives CDR1 LNHDA, CDR2 SQIVND (reference sequence). There are 18 residues in the CDR3. V was clipped by 7 bases and J by 7 bases; unmatched bases: 24. In DNA, the CDR3 is TGTGCCAGTAAACCCCTGGGTGGACAGGCAGAGACGGCAGGTGGCTACACCTTC. Its protein product is CASKPLGGQAETAGGYTF.

The chain uses TRBV5-4 and TRBJ1-2; D gene uncertain. CDR3 length: 15 residues. The V gene lost 5 bases and the J gene lost 3 bases, with 17 bases spanning the gap. Per germline, CDR1 SGHNT and CDR2 YYREEE (reference sequence). In DNA form, the CDR3 reads TGTGCCAGCAGGGAAGGGAGGAACACGGACTATGGCTACACCTTC. It yields the protein CASREGRNTDYGYTF.

The V and J genes are TRBV30 and TRBJ1-3; 8 bases are a match to TRBD1. V dropped 3 bases and J dropped 2; count of bases not matched to a gene: 3. The germline V gene encodes CDR1 GTSNPN and CDR2 SVGIG (reference sequence). The CDR3 totals 14 residues. CDR3 in amino acids: CAWRDRGAGNTIYF. The CDR3 DNA follows: TGTGCCTGGAGAGACAGGGGCGCTGGAAACACCATATATTTT.

The chain links TRBV9 to TRBJ2-7; 7 bases match TRBD2. V was clipped by 0 bases and J by 3 bases; unmatched bases: 6. The CDR3 loop spans 15 amino acids. Germline values: CDR1 SGDLS, CDR2 YYNGEE. DNA for the CDR3: TGTGCCAGCAGCGTAGGAGCTAGCGGTCTCTACGAGCAGTACTTC. Its protein product is CASSVGASGLYEQYF.

The rearrangement uses TRBV6-6 and TRBJ2-7; the D gene is possibly TRBD1 (6 bases). In germline, CDR1 is MNHNY, CDR2 SVGAGI (reference sequence). The CDR3 loop spans 16 amino acids. V was clipped by 0 bases and J by 7 bases, with 19 bases between them. Written as DNA, the CDR3 is TGTGCCAGCAGTTACTCGAGGGACACCGTCCCGGGGGAGCAGTACTTC. Amino acid sequence: CASSYSRDTVPGEQYF.

The chain couples TRBV30 to TRBJ2-5, with 8 bases that match TRBD1. Per the germline V gene, CDR1 is GTSNPN and CDR2 is SVGIG (reference sequence). This CDR3 spans 17 amino acids. V gave up 0 bases and J gave up 4 bases; unmatched junction bases: 13. CDR3 in amino acids: CAWSVGTGPGSGETQYF. The CDR3, as DNA: TGTGCCTGGAGTGTAGGGACAGGACCTGGGAGTGGAGAGACCCAGTACTTC.

The chain uses TRBV29-1 and TRBJ2-3; D perhaps matches TRBD1 (5 bases). The CDR3 is 13 residues long. The germline V gene has CDR1 SQVTM and CDR2 ANQGSEA. V lost 6 bases and J 0 bases, leaving 10 bases between the germline ends. CDR3 DNA sequence: TGCAGCGTAACAGGCTTTAGCACAGATACGCAGTATTTT. Translation: CSVTGFSTDTQYF.

The rearrangement links TRBV2 to TRBJ2-5; 13 bases are shared with TRBD2. The V and J ends lost 6 bases and 5 bases, in that order; junction bases with no gene match: 9. The CDR3 runs 16 residues. Germline-derived CDR1 and CDR2 are SNHLY and FYNNEI. CDR3 nucleotides: TGTGCCAGCAGAGCACTAGCGGGGGGGCGATTGGAGACCCAGTACTTC. Translation: CASRALAGGRLETQYF.

The V call is TRBV7-9, the J call TRBJ1-6; D is unclear. The germline gives CDR1 SEHNR, CDR2 FQNEAQ (reference sequence). The CDR3 is 19 residues long. With 3 bases removed from V and 7 bases from J, the gap between germline ends came to 25 bases. CDR3 sequence reads: CASSFLRPPVGQVNSPLHF. The DNA of the CDR3 is TGTGCCAGCAGCTTTCTTCGTCCTCCAGTGGGTCAGGTAAATTCACCCCTCCACTTT.

The J gene is TRBJ2-7, the V gene TRBV10-3; possibly TRBD2 for D (6 bases). Looked up from germline, CDR1 is ENHRY and CDR2 is SYGVKD. The CDR3 has 13 amino acids. V gave up 6 bases and J gave up 0 bases, with 9 bases separating them. The CDR3 region has the DNA TGTGCCATCAGAGGCGGGGACTCCTACGAGCAGTACTTC. It translates to CAIRGGDSYEQYF.